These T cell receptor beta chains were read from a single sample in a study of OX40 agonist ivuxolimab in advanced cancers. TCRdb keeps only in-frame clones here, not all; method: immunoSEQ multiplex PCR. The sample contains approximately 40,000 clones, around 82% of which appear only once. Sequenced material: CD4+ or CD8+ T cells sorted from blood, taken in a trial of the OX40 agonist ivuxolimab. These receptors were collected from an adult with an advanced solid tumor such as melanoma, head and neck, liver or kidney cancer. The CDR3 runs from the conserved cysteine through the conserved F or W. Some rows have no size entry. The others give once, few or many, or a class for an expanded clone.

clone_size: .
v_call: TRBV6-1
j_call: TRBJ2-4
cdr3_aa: CAILLETKNIQYF

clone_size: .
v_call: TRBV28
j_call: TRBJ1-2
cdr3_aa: CAGRGQGNYGYTF

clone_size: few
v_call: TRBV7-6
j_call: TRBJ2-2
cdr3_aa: CASSFLAVPNTGELFF

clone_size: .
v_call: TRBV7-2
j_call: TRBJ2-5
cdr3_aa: CASSVSSGGFQETQYF

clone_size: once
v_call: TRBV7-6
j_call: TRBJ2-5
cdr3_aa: CASSDAFGTRETQYF

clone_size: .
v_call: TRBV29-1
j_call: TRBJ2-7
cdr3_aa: CSVGGGERDPYEQYF

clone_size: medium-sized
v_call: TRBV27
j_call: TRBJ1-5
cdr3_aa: CASSPQGWIQPQHF

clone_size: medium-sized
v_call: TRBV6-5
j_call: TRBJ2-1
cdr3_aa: CASSVSGYNEQFF

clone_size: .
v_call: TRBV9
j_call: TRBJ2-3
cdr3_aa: CASSSSGETDTQYF

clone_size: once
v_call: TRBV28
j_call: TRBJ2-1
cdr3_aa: CASSPTSVEQFF

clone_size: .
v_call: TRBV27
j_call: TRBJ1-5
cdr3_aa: CASSLSRQSGQPQHF

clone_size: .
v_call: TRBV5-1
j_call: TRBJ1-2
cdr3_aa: CATTQGTDRSKGYTF

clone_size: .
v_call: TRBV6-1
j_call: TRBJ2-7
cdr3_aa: CASIIPHSYEQYF

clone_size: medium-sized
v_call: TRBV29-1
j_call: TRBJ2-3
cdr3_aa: CSSRVGDTQYF

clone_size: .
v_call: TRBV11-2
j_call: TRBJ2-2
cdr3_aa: CASSLDRVYTGELFF

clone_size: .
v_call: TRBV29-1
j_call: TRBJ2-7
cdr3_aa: CSACTGTGYEQYF

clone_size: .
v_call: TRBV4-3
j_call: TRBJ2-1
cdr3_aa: CASSQGQTGVYNEQFF

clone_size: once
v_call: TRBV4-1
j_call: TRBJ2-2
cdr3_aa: CASSQIGAGEAGELFF

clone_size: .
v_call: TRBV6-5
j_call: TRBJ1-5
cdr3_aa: CASSLSGNQPQHF

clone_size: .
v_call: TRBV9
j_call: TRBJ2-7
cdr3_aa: CASSSSSGTSYEQYF

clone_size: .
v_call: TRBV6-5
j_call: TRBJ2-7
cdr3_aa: CASSYKDEQYF

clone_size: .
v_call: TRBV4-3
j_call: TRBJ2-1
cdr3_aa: CASSQVGRLGPNNEQFF

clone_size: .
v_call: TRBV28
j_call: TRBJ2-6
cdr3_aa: CASSSTGLSSSGANVLTF

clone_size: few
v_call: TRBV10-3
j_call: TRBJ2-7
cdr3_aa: CAISDPDRVEQYF

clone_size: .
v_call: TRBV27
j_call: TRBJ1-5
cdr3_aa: CASTLRPQPQHF

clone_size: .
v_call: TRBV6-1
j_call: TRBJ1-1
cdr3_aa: CASSDLWGSNTEAFF

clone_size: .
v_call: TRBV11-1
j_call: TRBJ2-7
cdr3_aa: CASSSPAGTRSSYEQYF

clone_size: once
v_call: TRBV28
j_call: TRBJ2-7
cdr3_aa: CASSLSRMGEQYF

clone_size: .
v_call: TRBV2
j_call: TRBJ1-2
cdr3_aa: CASSEFYGYTF